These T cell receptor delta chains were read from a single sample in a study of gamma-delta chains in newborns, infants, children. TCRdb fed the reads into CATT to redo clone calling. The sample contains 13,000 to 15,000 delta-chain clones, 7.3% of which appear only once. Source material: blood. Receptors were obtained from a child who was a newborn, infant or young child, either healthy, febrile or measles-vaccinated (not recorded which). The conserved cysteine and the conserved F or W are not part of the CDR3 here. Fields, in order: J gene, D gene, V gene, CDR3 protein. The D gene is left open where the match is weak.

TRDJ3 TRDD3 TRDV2 ACDTAGGYASVSWDTRQMF
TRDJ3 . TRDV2 ACDLLGKTSWDTRQMF
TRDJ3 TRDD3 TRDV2 ACDSLGDTRSWDTRQMF
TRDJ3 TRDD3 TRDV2 ACDYLLGDTNGWDTRQMF
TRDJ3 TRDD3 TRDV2 ACDSVLGDTTWDTRQMF
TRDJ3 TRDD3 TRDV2 ACDTPWGSSWDTRQMF
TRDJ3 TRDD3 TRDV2 ACDTGWGIRGRSWDTRQMF
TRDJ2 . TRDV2 ACEILTAQLF
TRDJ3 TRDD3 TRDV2 ACDILGASLDTRQMF
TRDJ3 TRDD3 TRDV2 ACDTAELGPSSWDTRQMF
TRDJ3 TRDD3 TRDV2 ACDTGWGIRVWDTRQMF
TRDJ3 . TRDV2 ACDEISWDTRQMF
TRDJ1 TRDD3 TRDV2 ACDTLYWGVRYTDKLI
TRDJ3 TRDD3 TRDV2 AYDTGGYRTWDTRQMF
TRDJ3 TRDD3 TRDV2 ACDTLLGDTIWDTRQMF
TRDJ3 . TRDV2 ACDTAGSRSWDTRQMF
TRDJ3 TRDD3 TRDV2 ACDTVRWGIDSWDTRQMF
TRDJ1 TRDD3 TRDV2 ACDTVAPGGYTHTDKLI
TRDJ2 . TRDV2 ACDFILGGTAQLF
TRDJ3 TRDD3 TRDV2 ACDTLHTGGYSWDTRQMF
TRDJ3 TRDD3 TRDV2 ACDTWGTSSWDTRQMF
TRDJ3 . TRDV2 ACDPVLGAWDTRQMF
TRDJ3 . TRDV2 ACDTVGVLSSWDTRQMF
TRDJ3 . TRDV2 ACDYITGRVSWDTRQMF
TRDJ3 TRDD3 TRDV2 ACDPVLGTSPWDTRQMF
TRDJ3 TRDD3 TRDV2 ACDYWGRSSWDTRQMF
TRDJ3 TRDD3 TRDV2 ACDNVLGDTRTWDTRQMF
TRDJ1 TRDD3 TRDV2 ACDVLGDTKLI
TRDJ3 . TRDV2 ACDTILAGDSTLSSWDTRQMF
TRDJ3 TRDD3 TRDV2 ACDTVLGGTKWDTRQMF
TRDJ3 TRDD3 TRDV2 ACGTGGTGGYAAWDTRQMF
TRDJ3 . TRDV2 ACDRLGPGSWDTRQMF
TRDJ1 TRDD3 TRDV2 ACDILGDTSKLI
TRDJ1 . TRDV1 ALGEPLNDVYADKLI
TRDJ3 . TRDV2 ACDKSWGLSSWDTRQMF
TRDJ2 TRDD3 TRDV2 ACDIVGDTLTAQLF
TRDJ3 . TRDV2 ACDTPGSWDTRQMF
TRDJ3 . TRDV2 ACDTIGGSWDTRQMF
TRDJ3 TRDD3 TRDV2 ACDGIRTGGDSWDTRQMF
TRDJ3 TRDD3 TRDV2 ACDILGIALGSWDTRQMF
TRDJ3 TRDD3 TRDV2 ACDTWGIRGSSWGTRQMF
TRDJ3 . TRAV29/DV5 SVLLCRKRTGGCWDTRQMF
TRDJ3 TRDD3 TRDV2 ACDTWGTPPTRDTRQMF
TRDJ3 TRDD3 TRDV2 ACDTVALGAWDTRQMF
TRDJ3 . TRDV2 ACDTVGAHSSWDTRQMF
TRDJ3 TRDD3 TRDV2 ACDLLGDRTWDTRQMF
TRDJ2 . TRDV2 ACDTVMDKAAQLF
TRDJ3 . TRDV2 ACDEISWDTRQMF
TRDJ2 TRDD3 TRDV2 ACDALGDSPTAQLF
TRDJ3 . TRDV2 ACDTVEGSSWDTRHMF
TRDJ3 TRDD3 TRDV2 ACDTWGMDSWDTRQMF
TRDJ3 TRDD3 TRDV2 ACDTILGDFSWDTRQMF
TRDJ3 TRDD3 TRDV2 ACDVLGAFSSWDTRQMF
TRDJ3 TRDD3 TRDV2 ACDLLGDMASSWGTRQMF
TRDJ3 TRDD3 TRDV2 ACDQVVLGDSSWDTRQMF
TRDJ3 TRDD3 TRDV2 ACDTVGDWGSWDTRQMF
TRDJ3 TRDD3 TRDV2 ACDTVGDTPWDTRQMF
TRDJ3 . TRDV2 ACDTMWMSSWDTRQMF
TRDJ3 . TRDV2 ACDTAGGPRSWDTRQMF
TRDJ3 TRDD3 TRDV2 ACDAVLGGSSSWDTRQMF